The 28 T cell receptor beta chains in this list originate from one sample, sequenced in a study of T cells in Graves' hyperthyroidism and ophthalmopathy. Regions amplified from RNA transcripts were the TCR beta CDR3 regions. When the TCR CDR3 underwent first-round RT-PCR, the HTBI primer set was used. TCRdb analysed the multiplex PCR reads with MiXCR anew, one entry per CDR3 protein. This table has some 600,000 distinct CDR3 sequences, 14% appearing once. Specimen: blood. Receptors originate from a woman in her 30s with Graves' hyperthyroidism that later progressed to Graves' ophthalmopathy.

A word on this clonotype: A much larger clone lies one base from this, so it may be a read error. V and J are TRBV30 and TRBJ2-2; maybe TRBD1 (6 bases). The CDR3 has 11 amino acids. The germline CDR1 and CDR2 sequences are GTSNPN and SVGIG (reference sequence). Here the CDR3 reads CAWAGAGELSF. The CDR3, as DNA: TGTGCCTGGGCAGGGGCCGGGGAGCTGTCTTTT.

This clonotype was counted at least ten times. The chain links TRBV19 to TRBJ2-7, with D perhaps assigned TRBD1 or TRBD2 (5 bases each). The CDR3 extends over 14 amino acids. CDR1 and CDR2 from the germline V gene are LNHDA and SQIVND (reference sequence). Trimming shortened V by 7 bases and J by 1 base, and 14 bases separated the two germline ends. The CDR3 nucleotides read TGTGCCAGTAATGGGACCAGGGCGTCCTACGAGCAGTACTTC. Translated: CASNGTRASYEQYF. Supplemented by reference TRBV19 and TRBJ2-7, the full variable domain reads DGGITQSPKYLFRKEGQNVTLSCEQNLNHDAMYWYRQDPGQGLRLIYYSQIVNDFQKGDIAEGYSVSREKKESFPLTVTSAQKNPTAFYLCASNGTRASYEQYFGPGTRLTVT.

This clonotype was found many times. The chain carries TRBV3-1 and TRBJ2-5, with D possibly called TRBD1 or TRBD2 (5 bases each). Germline V gene lookup returns CDR1 LGHDT and CDR2 YNNKEL (reference sequence). The CDR3 length is 12 residues. V was clipped by 4 bases and J by 10 bases, with 13 bases between them. The CDR3 region is CASSRRDGSQYF. CDR3 DNA: TGTGCCAGCAGCCGAAGGGACGGAAGCCAGTACTTC.

In its sample, this clonotype was seen many times. The chain carries TRBV27 and TRBJ2-3; 8 nucleotides match TRBD2. Trimming cost V 3 bases and J 4 bases; bases outside gene matches: 9. The germline CDR1 and CDR2 sequences are MNHEY and SMNVEV (reference sequence). This CDR3 has 16 amino acids. CDR3 protein: CASSFKGLGFADTQYF. The CDR3 DNA is TGTGCCAGCAGTTTTAAGGGACTAGGGTTCGCAGATACGCAGTATTTT.

In this sample, this clonotype turned up many times. The chain carries TRBV30 and TRBJ1-2; D unresolved. CDR1 and CDR2 from the germline V gene are GTSNPN and SVGIG (reference sequence). There are 13 residues in the CDR3. V lost 0 bases, J lost 6 bases, and 11 bases lay in between. CDR3 nucleotide sequence: TGTGCCTGGAGTGTATCGACGGAGCATGGCTACACCTTC. Protein sequence: CAWSVSTEHGYTF.

In this sample, this clonotype turned up many times. This rearrangement joins TRBV5-1 to TRBJ1-4; weak D call: TRBD1 (5 bases). The CDR3 has 15 amino acids. V was pared by 4 bases and J by 8 bases, with 18 bases between. The germline V gene encodes CDR1 SGHRS and CDR2 YFSETQ. CDR3 nucleotide sequence: TGCGCCAGCAGCCCCGAGGGCAGGCGGGACGAAAAACTGTTTTTT. Residues: CASSPEGRRDEKLFF.

This clonotype has just one count. The gene calls are TRBV27 and TRBJ1-1, with TRBD1 matching 11 bases. Per germline, CDR1 MNHEY and CDR2 SMNVEV (reference sequence). The CDR3 length is 15 residues. Trimming took 6 bases from V and 5 from J; bases not matched to a gene: 8. In DNA form, the CDR3 reads TGTGCCAGCAGGCAGGGGACAGGGGGGAAGACTGAAGCTTTCTTT. Translated: CASRQGTGGKTEAFF.

Only a few counts were recorded for this clonotype. The chain recombines TRBV7-9 with TRBJ2-3; TRBD1 aligns across 7 bases. Germline V gives CDR1 SEHNR, CDR2 FQNEAQ (reference sequence). V shed 5 bases and J 6 bases; nucleotides not matched to a gene: 14. There are 16 residues in the CDR3. This CDR3 is CASSVTGVIFLDTQYF. The CDR3 DNA follows: TGTGCCAGCAGCGTTACAGGGGTAATCTTTTTGGATACGCAGTATTTT. The complete variable domain, with remaining parts taken from reference TRBV7-9 and TRBJ2-3, reads DTGVSQNPRHKITKRGQNVTFRCDPISEHNRLYWYRQTLGQGPEFLTYFQNEAQLEKSRLLSDRFSAERPKGSFSTLEIQRTEQGDSAMYLCASSVTGVIFLDTQYFGPGTRLTVL.

The rearrangement joins TRBV4-1 to TRBJ2-7; D is perhaps TRBD1 (6 bases). Trimming stripped 4 bases from V and 5 bases from J, with 12 bases between. The germline V gene has CDR1 MGHRA and CDR2 YSYEKL. The CDR3 loop spans 13 amino acids. In nucleotides, the CDR3 is TGCGCCAGCAGCCGGCCAGGGGAACACGAGCAGTACTTC. Its protein is CASSRPGEHEQYF.

This clonotype was seen repeatedly, ten times or more. The chain recombines TRBV9 with TRBJ1-1; the D is unclear. The CDR3 covers 15 residues. Looked up from germline, CDR1 is SGDLS and CDR2 is YYNGEE. Trimming left V 5 bases short and J 1 base short, with 15 bases between. The CDR3 region is CASRRGSEGNTEAFF. The CDR3 DNA reads TGTGCCAGCAGGCGTGGATCGGAGGGGAACACTGAAGCTTTCTTT.

This clonotype was observed a few times. This rearrangement joins TRBV5-1 to TRBJ1-2; tentatively, D is TRBD1 (6 bases). This CDR3 has 17 residues. Looked up from germline, CDR1 is SGHRS and CDR2 is YFSETQ. Trimming shortened V by 2 bases and J by 0 bases, and 17 bases separated the two germline ends. The CDR3 here is CASSFTRGREANYGYTF. DNA of the CDR3: TGCGCCAGCAGCTTTACCCGGGGGCGCGAAGCTAACTATGGCTACACCTTC.

There are many counts of this clonotype. The gene calls are TRBV20-1 and TRBJ1-1; D unresolved. Trimming shortened V by 1 base and J by 4 bases, and 19 bases separated the two germline ends. Germline loops: CDR1 DFQATT, CDR2 SNEGSKA (reference sequence). The CDR3 contains 16 residues. The CDR3 bases are TGCAGTGCTAGAGGGCCGTTTCGGGTGGCTGGCACTGAAGCTTTCTTT. This codes for CSARGPFRVAGTEAFF.

This clonotype showed up many times. Here the CDR3 DNA reads TGTGCCAGCAGCTATTCCGGGGCCGAGCAGTACTTC. It specifies CASSYSGAEQYF. J is TRBJ2-7 and V is TRBV12-3 or TRBV12-4; D is possibly TRBD1 or TRBD2 (5 bases each). V gave up 6 bases and J gave up 6 bases, with 12 bases separating them. This CDR3 has 12 residues.

The chain combines TRBV20-1 with TRBJ1-1; TRBD1 is a possible D gene (6 bases). Germline V gene sequence: CDR1 DFQATT, CDR2 SNEGSKA (reference sequence). V was clipped by 0 bases and J by 10 bases, with 15 bases between them. The length of the CDR3 is 13 residues. The CDR3 spells CSAREHRDSSAFF. CDR3 coding DNA: TGCAGTGCTAGAGAGCACAGGGACTCCTCAGCTTTCTTT.

This clonotype was seen a few times. This sequence joins TRBV19 and TRBJ1-4; D might be TRBD1 (5 bases). Germline loops: CDR1 LNHDA, CDR2 SQIVND (reference sequence). The length of the CDR3 is 14 residues. V was clipped by 3 bases and J by 4 bases, with 9 bases between them. The CDR3 region is CASSITGLNEKLFF. The CDR3 DNA sequence: TGTGCCAGTAGTATTACAGGACTTAATGAAAAACTGTTTTTT. Variable domain in full (rest from reference TRBV19 and TRBJ1-4): DGGITQSPKYLFRKEGQNVTLSCEQNLNHDAMYWYRQDPGQGLRLIYYSQIVNDFQKGDIAEGYSVSREKKESFPLTVTSAQKNPTAFYLCASSITGLNEKLFFGSGTQLSVL.

The chain links TRBV30 to TRBJ2-1; TRBD1 agrees at 8 bases. Per the germline V gene, CDR1 is GTSNPN and CDR2 is SVGIG (reference sequence). With V trimmed by 1 base and J by 3 bases, 2 bases remained unmatched. The CDR3 has 14 amino acids. The CDR3 protein is CAWSDDRGYNEQFF. DNA of the CDR3: TGTGCCTGGAGTGACGACAGGGGCTACAATGAGCAGTTCTTC.

This clonotype was seen more than once but under ten times. The chain couples TRBV29-1 to TRBJ1-2; possible D gene TRBD1, 5 bases. This CDR3 is built from 12 residues. V lost 4 bases and J 7 bases, leaving 13 bases between the germline ends. From germline, CDR1 is SQVTM and CDR2 ANQGSEA. The CDR3 nucleotides are TGCAGCGTTGGTTGGGGGGGTGCTGGCTACACCTTC. Protein product: CSVGWGGAGYTF.

This clonotype was observed a few times. This rearrangement joins TRBV11-2 to TRBJ1-2; TRBD1 aligns across 11 bases. The germline V gene encodes CDR1 SGHAT and CDR2 FQNNGV. V shed 1 base and J 2 bases; nucleotides not matched to a gene: 18. This CDR3 is built from 21 residues. CDR3 sequence reads: CASSLVGGQGVRNNQNYGYTF. The CDR3 nucleotides are TGTGCCAGCAGCTTAGTTGGGGGACAGGGGGTCCGCAATAATCAGAACTATGGCTACACCTTC. The full variable domain, in which reference TRBV11-2 and TRBJ1-2 provide the parts outside the CDR3, is EAGVAQSPRYKIIEKRQSVAFWCNPISGHATLYWYQQILGQGPKLLIQFQNNGVVDDSQLPKDRFSAERLKGVDSTLKIQPAKLEDSAVYLCASSLVGGQGVRNNQNYGYTFGSGTRLTVV.

The chain combines TRBV9 with TRBJ2-1, with D possibly being TRBD1 or TRBD2 (7 bases each). Looked up from germline, CDR1 is SGDLS and CDR2 is YYNGEE. There are 17 residues in the CDR3. Trimming left V 3 bases short and J 12 bases short, with 28 bases between. CDR3 coding DNA: TGTGCCAGCAGCGATACATCCGGGGGGACAGCCCCGGATGGGCAGTTCTTC. Protein: CASSDTSGGTAPDGQFF.

The sample holds many counts of this clonotype. The V and J genes are TRBV11-2 and TRBJ1-6, with 7 bases aligning to TRBD1. The V and J ends lost 5 bases and 10 bases, in that order; junction bases with no gene match: 5. This CDR3 has 13 amino acids. CDR1 is SGHAT and CDR2 is FQNNGV in the germline V gene. For the CDR3, the DNA is TGTGCCAGCAGCACGACAGGGTACTCACCCCTCCACTTT. It specifies CASSTTGYSPLHF.

This chain joins TRBV13 and TRBJ2-7; 8 nucleotides align to TRBD2. Unmatched junction bases numbered 23, after V lost 1 base and J lost 6 bases. Germline lookup yields CDR1 PRHDT and CDR2 FYEKMQ (reference sequence). CDR3 length: 20 amino acids. The CDR3 nucleotides are TGTGCCAGCAGCTTAGTTCTTCCGGGGCCCCGGGAAGCGGGAGATACCGAGCAGTACTTC. Translating gives CASSLVLPGPREAGDTEQYF.

The table lists this clonotype with many counts. A single base separates this from a much larger clone, so it may be a read error. The conserved phenylalanine or tryptophan normally closing the CDR3 is absent here, so this likely arose from a read error. The chain uses TRBV2 and TRBJ1-1; D perhaps matches TRBD1 (5 bases). Looked up from germline, CDR1 is SNHLY and CDR2 is FYNNEI. The CDR3 totals 14 residues. V was pared by 7 bases and J by 2 bases, with 14 bases between. CDR3 region: CASTLGTVNTEAFL. The DNA for the CDR3 is TGTGCCAGCACGCTCGGGACGGTTAACACTGAAGCTTTCCTT.

In its sample, this clonotype was seen many times. The chain uses TRBV3-1 and TRBJ1-1; D remains unclear. Trimming left V 4 bases short and J 0 bases short, with 9 bases between. Per the germline V gene, CDR1 is LGHDT and CDR2 is YNNKEL (reference sequence). This CDR3 contains 14 residues. Here the CDR3 reads CASSPEYVNTEAFF. CDR3 in DNA: TGTGCCAGCAGCCCAGAGTATGTGAACACTGAAGCTTTCTTT.

The CDR3 DNA reads as TGTGCCAGTAGGCATAACAGGGGTGGCGCAGATACGCAGTATTTT. This sequence encodes CASRHNRGGADTQYF. The chain combines TRBV19 with TRBJ2-3; 7 nucleotides agree with TRBD1. V lost 6 bases, J lost 4 bases, and 10 bases stayed unmatched. Germline CDR1 is LNHDA and CDR2 is SQIVND (reference sequence). The CDR3 consists of 15 residues.

This clonotype was seen only once. This sequence joins TRBV5-1 and TRBJ2-3; 12 nucleotides line up with TRBD1. This CDR3 is built from 18 residues. The V gene end was trimmed by 3 bases and the J gene end by 1 base; junction bases not matched to a gene: 9. The germline V gene has CDR1 SGHRS and CDR2 YFSETQ. CDR3 residues: CASSSPGQGAWGTDTQYF. The CDR3 region has the DNA TGCGCCAGCAGCTCACCGGGACAGGGGGCGTGGGGCACAGATACGCAGTATTTT.

This clonotype appeared many times. The chain joins TRBV24-1 to TRBJ2-2, with D perhaps being TRBD1 or TRBD2 (6 bases each). V was clipped by 4 bases and J by 5 bases, with 13 bases between them. Germline CDR1 reads KGHDR; CDR2 reads SFDVKD. The CDR3 consists of 15 residues. CDR3 sequence (DNA): TGTGCCACCAGTGAGGGGGGCCTTATAACCGGGGAGCTGTTTTTT. Residues: CATSEGGLITGELFF.

This clonotype showed up many times. The chain couples TRBV3-1 to TRBJ2-7; 9 bases align to TRBD2. Per the germline V gene, CDR1 is LGHDT and CDR2 is YNNKEL (reference sequence). The CDR3 runs 16 residues. Trimming took 4 bases from V and 5 from J; bases not matched to a gene: 12. The CDR3 DNA is TGTGCCAGCAGCCGACCCTTAGCGGGAGCCGGGGACGAGCAGTACTTC. Amino acid sequence: CASSRPLAGAGDEQYF.

CDR3 sequence: CASSPPGGFSNEQFF. The DNA of the CDR3 is TGTGCCAGCAGCCCCCCAGGGGGATTTTCCAATGAGCAGTTCTTC. The chain employs TRBV7-9 and TRBJ2-1; 7 bases align to TRBD1. The CDR3 is 15 residues long. The ends lost 5 bases at V and 6 bases at J; junction bases unmatched: 10. Per germline, CDR1 SEHNR and CDR2 FQNEAQ (reference sequence).